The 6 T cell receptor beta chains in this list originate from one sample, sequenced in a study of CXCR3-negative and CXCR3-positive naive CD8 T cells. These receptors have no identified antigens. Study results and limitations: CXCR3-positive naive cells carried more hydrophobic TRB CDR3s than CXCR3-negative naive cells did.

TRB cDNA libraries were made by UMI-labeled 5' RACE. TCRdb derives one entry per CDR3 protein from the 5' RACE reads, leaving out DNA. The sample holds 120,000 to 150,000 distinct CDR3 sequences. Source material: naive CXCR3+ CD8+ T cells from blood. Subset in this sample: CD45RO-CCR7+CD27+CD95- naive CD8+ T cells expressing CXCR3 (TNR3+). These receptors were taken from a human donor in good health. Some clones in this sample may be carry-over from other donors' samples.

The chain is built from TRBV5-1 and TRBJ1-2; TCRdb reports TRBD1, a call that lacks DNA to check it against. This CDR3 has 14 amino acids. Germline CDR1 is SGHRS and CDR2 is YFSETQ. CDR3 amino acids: CASSLGQALDGYTF.

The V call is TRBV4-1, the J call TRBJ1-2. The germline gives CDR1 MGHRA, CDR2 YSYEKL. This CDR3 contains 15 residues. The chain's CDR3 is CASSPTVNFNYGYTF.

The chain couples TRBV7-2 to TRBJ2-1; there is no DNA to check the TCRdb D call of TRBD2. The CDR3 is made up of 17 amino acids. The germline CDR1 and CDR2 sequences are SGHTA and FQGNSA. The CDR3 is CASSFILAGGNYNEQFF.

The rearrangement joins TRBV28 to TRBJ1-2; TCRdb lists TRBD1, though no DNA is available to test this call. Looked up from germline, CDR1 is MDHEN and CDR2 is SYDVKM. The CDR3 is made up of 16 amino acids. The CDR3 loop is CASSLPWQGNNYGYTF.

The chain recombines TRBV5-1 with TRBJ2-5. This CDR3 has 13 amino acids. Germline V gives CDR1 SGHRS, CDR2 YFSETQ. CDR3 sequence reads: CASSLESQETQYF.

CDR3 sequence: CASSPSTSGAYNEQFF. The V gene is TRBV5-1, the J gene TRBJ2-1; TCRdb's D call of TRBD2 is untestable without DNA. CDR1 and CDR2 (germline): SGHRS, YFSETQ. This CDR3 region has 16 residues.